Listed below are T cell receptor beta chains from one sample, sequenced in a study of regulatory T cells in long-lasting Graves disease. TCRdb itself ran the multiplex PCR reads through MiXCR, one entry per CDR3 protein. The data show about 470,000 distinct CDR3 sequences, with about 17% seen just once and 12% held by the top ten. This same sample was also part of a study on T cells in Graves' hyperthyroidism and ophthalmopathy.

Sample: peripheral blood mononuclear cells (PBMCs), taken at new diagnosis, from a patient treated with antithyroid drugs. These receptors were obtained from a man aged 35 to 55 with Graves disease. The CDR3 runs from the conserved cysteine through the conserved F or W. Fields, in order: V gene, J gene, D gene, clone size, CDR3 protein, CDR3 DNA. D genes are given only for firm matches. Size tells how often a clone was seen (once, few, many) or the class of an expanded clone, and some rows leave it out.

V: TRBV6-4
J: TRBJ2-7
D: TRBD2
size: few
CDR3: CASSDRAGVGYEQYF
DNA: TGTGCCAGCAGTGACAGAGCGGGAGTAGGGTACGAGCAGTACTTC

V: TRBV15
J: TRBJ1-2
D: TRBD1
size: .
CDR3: CATSRGGTDYGYTF
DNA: TGTGCCACCAGCAGAGGAGGGACAGACTATGGCTACACCTTC

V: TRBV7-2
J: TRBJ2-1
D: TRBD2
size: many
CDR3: CASSSGLAGDEQFF
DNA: TGTGCCAGCAGCTCGGGACTAGCAGGGGATGAGCAGTTCTTC

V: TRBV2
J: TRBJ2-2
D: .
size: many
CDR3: CASSEDGNTGELFF
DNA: TGTGCCAGCAGTGAAGACGGGAACACCGGGGAGCTGTTTTTT

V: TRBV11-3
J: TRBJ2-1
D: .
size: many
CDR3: CASSLGSTRGEQFF
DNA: TGTGCCAGCAGCTTAGGTTCAACCCGGGGTGAGCAGTTCTTC

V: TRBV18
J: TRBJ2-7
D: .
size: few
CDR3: CASSPPSLAGYEQYF
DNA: TGTGCCAGCTCACCACCGAGTCTAGCAGGCTACGAGCAGTACTTC

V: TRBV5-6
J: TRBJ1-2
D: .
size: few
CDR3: CASSLPGWGSYGYTF
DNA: TGTGCCAGCAGCCTCCCGGGGTGGGGGAGCTATGGCTACACCTTC

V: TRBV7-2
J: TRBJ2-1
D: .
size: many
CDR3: CASSPQVAEQFF
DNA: TGTGCCAGCAGCCCCCAGGTCGCGGAGCAGTTCTTC

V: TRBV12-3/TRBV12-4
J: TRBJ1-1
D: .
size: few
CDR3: CASSLGRWNTEAFF
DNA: TGTGCCAGCAGTTTAGGGAGGTGGAACACTGAAGCTTTCTTT

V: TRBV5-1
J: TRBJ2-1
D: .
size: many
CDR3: CASSSRREIVNEQFF
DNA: TGCGCCAGCAGCTCAAGGAGGGAGATCGTCAATGAGCAGTTCTTC

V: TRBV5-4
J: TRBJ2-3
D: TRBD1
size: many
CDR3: CASSLSQGADTQYF
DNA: TGTGCCAGCAGCTTGTCACAGGGGGCAGATACGCAGTATTTT

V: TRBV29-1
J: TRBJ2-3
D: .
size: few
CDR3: CSVDEGGRTDTQYF
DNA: TGCAGCGTTGACGAGGGGGGACGGACAGATACGCAGTATTTT

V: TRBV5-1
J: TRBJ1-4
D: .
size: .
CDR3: CASSLGRGELLTNEKLFF
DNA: TGCGCCAGCAGCTTGGGTCGAGGGGAGCTGCTAACTAATGAAAAACTGTTTTTT

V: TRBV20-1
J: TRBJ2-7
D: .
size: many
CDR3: CSARDMGRGHYEQYF
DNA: TGCAGTGCTAGAGATATGGGGCGGGGTCACTACGAGCAGTACTTC

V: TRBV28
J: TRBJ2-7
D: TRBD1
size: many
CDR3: CASSTGGQGAHEQYF
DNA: TGTGCCAGCAGTACAGGGGGACAGGGGGCTCACGAGCAGTACTTC

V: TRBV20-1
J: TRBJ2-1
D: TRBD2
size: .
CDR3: CSPRLAGVLNEQFF
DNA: TGCAGTCCGAGGCTAGCGGGAGTTCTCAATGAGCAGTTCTTC

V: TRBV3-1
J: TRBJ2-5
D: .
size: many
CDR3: CASVEGGQETQYF
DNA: TGTGCCTCGGTGGAGGGGGGCCAAGAGACCCAGTACTTC

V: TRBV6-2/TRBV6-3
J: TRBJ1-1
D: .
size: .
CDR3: CASSRGLMNTEAFF
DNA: TGTGCCAGCAGTCGCGGACTGATGAACACTGAAGCTTTCTTT

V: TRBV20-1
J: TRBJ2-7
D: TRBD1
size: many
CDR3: CSAPGQDNRGGQYF
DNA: TGCAGTGCCCCGGGACAGGATAATCGAGGCGGGCAGTACTTC

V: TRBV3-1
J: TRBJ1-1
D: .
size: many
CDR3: CASSQDRAIEAFF
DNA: TGTGCCAGCAGCCAAGACAGGGCAATCGAAGCTTTCTTT

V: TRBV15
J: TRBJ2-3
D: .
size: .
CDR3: CATSREALGTQYF
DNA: TGTGCCACCAGCAGAGAGGCCCTTGGTACGCAGTATTTT

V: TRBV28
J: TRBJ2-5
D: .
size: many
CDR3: CASSFRGGGKTQYF
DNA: TGTGCCAGCAGTTTCAGGGGTGGCGGGAAGACCCAGTACTTC

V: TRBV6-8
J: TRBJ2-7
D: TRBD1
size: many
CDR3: CASSYGRGTDPPGYEQYF
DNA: TGTGCCAGCAGTTACGGTAGGGGGACAGATCCCCCTGGCTACGAGCAGTACTTC

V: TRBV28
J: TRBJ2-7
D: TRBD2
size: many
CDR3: CASSFSLTGRTYEQYF
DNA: TGTGCCAGCAGTTTCTCACTAACCGGGAGGACCTACGAGCAGTACTTC

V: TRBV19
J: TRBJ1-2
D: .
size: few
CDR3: CASRGVAARYGYTF
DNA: TGTGCCAGCCGCGGTGTGGCAGCGCGTTATGGCTACACCTTC

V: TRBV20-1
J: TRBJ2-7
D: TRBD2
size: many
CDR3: CSARDLTSGPYEQYF
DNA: TGCAGTGCTAGAGATCTTACTAGCGGGCCCTACGAGCAGTACTTC

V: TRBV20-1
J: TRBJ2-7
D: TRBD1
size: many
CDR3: CSARGGQGAYEQYF
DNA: TGCAGTGCTAGGGGGGGACAGGGGGCCTACGAGCAGTACTTC

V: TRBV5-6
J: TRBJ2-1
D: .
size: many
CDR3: CASSLYGGLSSYNEQFF
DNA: TGTGCCAGCAGCTTGTACGGGGGCCTGAGCTCCTACAATGAGCAGTTCTTC

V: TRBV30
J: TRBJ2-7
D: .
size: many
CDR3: CAWSQGAYEQYF
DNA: TGTGCCTGGAGTCAGGGCGCCTACGAGCAGTACTTC

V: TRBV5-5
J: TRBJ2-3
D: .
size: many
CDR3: CASSLSVTDTQYF
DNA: TGTGCCAGCAGCTTGTCAGTCACAGATACGCAGTATTTT

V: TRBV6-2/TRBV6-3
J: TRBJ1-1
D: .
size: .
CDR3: CASSYSAGLGTEAFF
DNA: TGTGCCAGCAGTTACTCGGCAGGGTTGGGCACTGAAGCTTTCTTT

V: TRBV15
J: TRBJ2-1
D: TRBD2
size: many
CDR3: CATQGLANNEQFF
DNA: TGTGCCACTCAGGGACTAGCGAACAATGAGCAGTTCTTC

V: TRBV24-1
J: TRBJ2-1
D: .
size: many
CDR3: CATSQSFSYNEQFF
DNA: TGTGCCACCAGTCAGAGTTTCTCCTACAATGAGCAGTTCTTC

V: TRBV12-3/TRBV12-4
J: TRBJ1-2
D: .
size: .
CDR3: CASSSHSSGGYTF
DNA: TGTGCCAGCAGTTCGCACTCATCGGGAGGCTACACCTTC

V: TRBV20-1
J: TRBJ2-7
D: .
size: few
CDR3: CSASPGPRVYEQYF
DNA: TGCAGTGCCTCACCGGGACCACGGGTATACGAGCAGTACTTC

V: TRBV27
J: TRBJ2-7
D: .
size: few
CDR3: CASSLASGVGGEQYF
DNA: TGTGCCAGCAGTTTGGCCTCTGGGGTGGGTGGGGAGCAGTACTTC

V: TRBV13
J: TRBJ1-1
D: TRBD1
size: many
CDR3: CASSLGGRGRVNTEAFF
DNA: TGTGCCAGCAGCTTAGGGGGCAGGGGGCGTGTGAACACTGAAGCTTTCTTT

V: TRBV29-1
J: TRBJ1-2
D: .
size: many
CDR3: CSVTAGLVGYGYTF
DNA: TGCAGCGTGACCGCAGGATTGGTGGGGTATGGCTACACCTTC

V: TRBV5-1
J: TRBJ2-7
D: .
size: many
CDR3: CASSSQGQVYEQYF
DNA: TGCGCCAGCAGCTCCCAGGGACAAGTCTACGAGCAGTACTTC

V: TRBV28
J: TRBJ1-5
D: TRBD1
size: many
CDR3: CASSLWTGDQPQHF
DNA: TGTGCCAGCAGTTTATGGACAGGGGATCAGCCCCAGCATTTT

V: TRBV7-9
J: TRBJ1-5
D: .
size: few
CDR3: CASSNQVGGNQPQHF
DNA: TGTGCCAGCAGCAACCAGGTGGGGGGCAATCAGCCCCAGCATTTT

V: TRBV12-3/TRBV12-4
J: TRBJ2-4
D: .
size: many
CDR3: CASSLRLEGNIQYF
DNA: TGTGCCAGCAGTTTAAGGCTTGAGGGAAACATTCAGTACTTC

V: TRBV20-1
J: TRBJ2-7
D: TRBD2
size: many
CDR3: CSGTSGNLEQYF
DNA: TGCAGTGGGACTAGCGGGAACCTCGAGCAGTACTTC

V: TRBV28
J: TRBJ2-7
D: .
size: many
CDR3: CASSRRAETYEQYF
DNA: TGTGCCAGCAGCAGACGGGCAGAGACCTACGAGCAGTACTTC

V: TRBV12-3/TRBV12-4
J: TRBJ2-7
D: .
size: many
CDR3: CASSLAIRDEQYF
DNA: TGTGCCAGCAGTTTAGCGATTAGGGACGAGCAGTACTTC

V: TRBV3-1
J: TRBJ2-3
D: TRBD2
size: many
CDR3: CASKGGRTDTQYF
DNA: TGTGCCAGCAAGGGAGGGCGCACAGATACGCAGTATTTT

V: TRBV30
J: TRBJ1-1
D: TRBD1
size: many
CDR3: CAWSRDRGNTEAFF
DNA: TGTGCCTGGAGTAGAGACAGGGGAAACACTGAAGCTTTCTTT

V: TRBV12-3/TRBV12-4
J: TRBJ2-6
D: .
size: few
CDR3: CASSLSSSGANVLTF
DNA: TGTGCCAGCAGTTTGTCAAGCTCTGGGGCCAACGTCCTGACTTTC

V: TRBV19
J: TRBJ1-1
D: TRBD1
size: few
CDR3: CASYRDSPLKTLNTEAFF
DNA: TGTGCCTCTTATCGGGACAGCCCACTAAAGACTCTGAACACTGAAGCTTTCTTT

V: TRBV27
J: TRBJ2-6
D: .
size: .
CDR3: CASSFFGDLSGANVLTF
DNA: TGTGCCAGCAGTTTTTTTGGGGACCTGTCCGGGGCCAACGTCCTGACTTTC

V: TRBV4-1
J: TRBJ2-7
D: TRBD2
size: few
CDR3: CASSQEIAGGPSYEQYF
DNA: TGCGCCAGCAGCCAAGAGATAGCGGGAGGGCCTTCCTACGAGCAGTACTTC

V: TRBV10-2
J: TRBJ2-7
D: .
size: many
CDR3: CASSETPGREQYF
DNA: TGCGCCAGCAGTGAAACACCGGGACGCGAGCAGTACTTC

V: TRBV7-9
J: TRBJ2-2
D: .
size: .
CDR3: CASSLGKGELFF
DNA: TGTGCCAGCAGCTTGGGGAAAGGGGAGCTGTTTTTT

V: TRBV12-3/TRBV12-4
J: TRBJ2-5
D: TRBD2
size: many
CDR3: CASSLSGGTETQYF
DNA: TGTGCCAGCAGTTTAAGCGGGGGCACAGAGACCCAGTACTTC

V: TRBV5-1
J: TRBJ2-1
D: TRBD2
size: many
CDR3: CASSLFAGGEQFF
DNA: TGCGCCAGCAGCTTATTTGCGGGAGGTGAGCAGTTCTTC

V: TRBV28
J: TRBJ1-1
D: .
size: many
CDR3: CAAKLNTEAFF
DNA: TGTGCAGCGAAACTGAACACTGAAGCTTTCTTT

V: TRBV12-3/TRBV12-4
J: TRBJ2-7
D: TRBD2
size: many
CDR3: CASSLLAGATYEQYF
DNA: TGTGCCAGCAGTTTATTAGCGGGAGCGACCTACGAGCAGTACTTC

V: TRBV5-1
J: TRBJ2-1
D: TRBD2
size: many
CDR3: CASSLGLAGPDNEQFF
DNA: TGCGCCAGCAGCTTGGGACTAGCGGGGCCAGACAATGAGCAGTTCTTC

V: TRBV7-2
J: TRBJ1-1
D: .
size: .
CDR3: CASSLGGVVGNTEAFF
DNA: TGTGCCAGCAGCTTAGGGGGGGTGGTGGGAAACACTGAAGCTTTCTTT